One and the same sample provided the 15 T cell receptor beta chains below, sequenced in a study of cytomegalovirus exposure and HLA in healthy donors. Primers: 60 Vbeta forward and 13 Jbeta reverse. The method was immunoSEQ multiplex PCR; TCRdb's version includes in-frame clones alone and lacks a portion of them. The sample gives about 130,000 clones, roughly 82% of which show up once; about 2.5% is in the top ten. The source material was PBMCs. The receptors stem from a man between 45 and 60 years old in good health and CMV-seronegative.

The J gene is TRBJ2-7, the V gene TRBV7-9; a possible D gene is TRBD2 (6 bases). Germline lookup yields CDR1 SEHNR and CDR2 FQNEAQ (reference sequence). Deletions cut 5 bases from V and 5 bases from J, with 13 bases between. CDR3 length: 13 amino acids. This chain's CDR3 is CASSLSGSHEQYF. The DNA of the CDR3 is TGTGCCAGCAGCCTGAGCGGGTCCCACGAGCAGTACTTC.

The chain uses TRBV6-1 and TRBJ2-3; D might be TRBD1 (6 bases). V lost 8 bases, J lost 5 bases, and 17 bases lay in between. The CDR3 spans 14 residues. CDR1 and CDR2 from the germline V gene are MNHNS and SASEGT. The CDR3 spells CASGTNIPGDTQYF. CDR3 nucleotides: TGTGCCAGCGGGACAAATATTCCCGGAGATACGCAGTATTTT.

CDR3 sequence (DNA): TGCGCCAGCAGCCAAGGACCGGGGAGGGTGAGAGAGAAGGTCACTGAAGCTTTCTTT. This codes for CASSQGPGRVREKVTEAFF. The rearrangement uses TRBV4-1 and TRBJ1-1, with D unclear. The CDR3 is 19 amino acids. V was trimmed by 1 base and J by 4 bases, leaving 25 bases between them. Germline V gene data show CDR1 as MGHRA and CDR2 as YSYEKL.

This chain uses TRBV4-1 with TRBJ1-2; 9 bases match TRBD1. Germline CDR1 reads MGHRA; CDR2 reads YSYEKL. The CDR3 extends over 15 amino acids. V shed 2 bases, J shed 5 bases, and the junction held 6 bases outside the gene matches. The CDR3 DNA reads as TGCGCCAGCAGCCAAAACCGACAGGGGGAATATGGCTACACCTTC. Its translation is CASSQNRQGEYGYTF.

This clone was found once. V is TRBV19 and J is TRBJ2-7, with TRBD1 matching over 11 bases. The length of the CDR3 is 14 residues. The V gene's germline CDR1 is LNHDA and CDR2 SQIVND (reference sequence). The ends lost 4 bases at V and 3 bases at J; junction bases unmatched: 2. In DNA, the CDR3 is TGTGCCAGTAGTAAGGGACAGGGGGTCTACGAGCAGTACTTC. This gives the protein CASSKGQGVYEQYF. Filled out from reference TRBV19 and TRBJ2-7, the complete variable domain reads DGGITQSPKYLFRKEGQNVTLSCEQNLNHDAMYWYRQDPGQGLRLIYYSQIVNDFQKGDIAEGYSVSREKKESFPLTVTSAQKNPTAFYLCASSKGQGVYEQYFGPGTRLTVT.

The chain is built from TRBV20-1 and TRBJ1-1; D gene ambiguous. This CDR3 is 11 amino acids long. The germline CDR1 and CDR2 sequences are DFQATT and SNEGSKA (reference sequence). The germline V and J ends were trimmed by 0 bases and 6 bases, with 5 bases remaining between them. CDR3 loop: CSARDFSEAFF. CDR3 nucleotides: TGCAGTGCTAGAGATTTCTCTGAAGCTTTCTTT.

The chain links TRBV19 to TRBJ2-7; 8 bases agree with TRBD1. This CDR3 has 15 residues. With V trimmed by 7 bases and J by 3 bases, 11 bases remained unmatched. The germline CDR1 and CDR2 sequences are LNHDA and SQIVND (reference sequence). CDR3 DNA: TGTGCCAGTAAAGACCTAACGACAGGGGACTACGAGCAGTACTTC. Its translation: CASKDLTTGDYEQYF.

This clone was found once. This chain links TRBV7-9 with TRBJ2-3, with D perhaps matching TRBD1 (7 bases). CDR3 length: 15 residues. Trimming left V 2 bases short and J 4 bases short, with 13 bases between. The germline CDR1 and CDR2 sequences are SEHNR and FQNEAQ (reference sequence). The CDR3 region is CASSLFGGGADTQYF. CDR3 coding DNA: TGTGCCAGCAGCTTATTCGGAGGGGGCGCAGATACGCAGTATTTT. The whole variable domain, filled in from reference TRBV7-9 and TRBJ2-3, reads DTGVSQNPRHKITKRGQNVTFRCDPISEHNRLYWYRQTLGQGPEFLTYFQNEAQLEKSRLLSDRFSAERPKGSFSTLEIQRTEQGDSAMYLCASSLFGGGADTQYFGPGTRLTVL.

The rearrangement uses TRBV19 and TRBJ1-5; a possible D gene is TRBD1 (6 bases). The germline gives CDR1 LNHDA, CDR2 SQIVND (reference sequence). CDR3 length equals 14 residues. Trimming cost V 7 bases and J 6 bases, with 16 bases left between them. CDR3 amino acids: CASIGRETGQPQHF. DNA for the CDR3: TGTGCCAGTATAGGCAGGGAGACAGGTCAGCCCCAGCATTTT.

On this clone itself: The CDR3 does not end in the conserved phenylalanine or tryptophan, so this is likely a read error. The chain uses TRBV11-2 and TRBJ2-3, with 10 bases fitting TRBD2. Germline CDR1 and CDR2: SGHAT and FQNNGV. The V and J ends lost 5 bases and 6 bases, in that order; junction bases with no gene match: 17. This CDR3 has 18 amino acids. CDR3 loop: CASSEREVAGGWRDTQYL. The CDR3 DNA is TGTGCCAGCAGCGAACGGGAAGTAGCGGGGGGCTGGAGGGATACGCAGTATCTT.

The J gene is TRBJ1-1, the V gene TRBV5-1, with D uncertain. The CDR3 covers 13 residues. Trimming pared 7 bases from V and 0 bases from J, leaving 10 bases between. The germline V gene has CDR1 SGHRS and CDR2 YFSETQ. The CDR3 nucleotides are TGCGCCAGCTCCCCGGAGGTGAACACTGAAGCTTTCTTT. Protein: CASSPEVNTEAFF.

This clone was seen once. The genes are TRBV2 and TRBJ1-5; 7 nucleotides match TRBD1. The CDR3 has 15 residues. With V trimmed by 5 bases and J by 4 bases, 8 bases remained unmatched. The germline gives CDR1 SNHLY, CDR2 FYNNEI. CDR3 loop: CASSISGGKNQPQHF. The DNA for the CDR3 is TGTGCCAGCAGTATTTCAGGGGGGAAGAATCAGCCCCAGCATTTT.

This clone appeared once. The chain has TRBV4-1 and TRBJ2-5; possible D gene TRBD2, 5 bases. Germline assignment: CDR1 MGHRA and CDR2 YSYEKL. The germline V and J ends were trimmed by 0 bases and 4 bases, with 12 bases remaining between them. The CDR3 totals 15 residues. DNA for the CDR3: TGCGCCAGCAGCCAAGATGTGGTCGGGGTAGAGACCCAGTACTTC. Its translation is CASSQDVVGVETQYF.

The chain has TRBV9 and TRBJ2-7, with 8 bases identical to TRBD2. The CDR3 totals 15 residues. The germline gives CDR1 SGDLS, CDR2 YYNGEE. With V trimmed by 0 bases and J by 2 bases, 4 bases remained unmatched. CDR3 protein: CASSVGPGGAYEQYF. The CDR3 DNA sequence: TGTGCCAGCAGCGTAGGACCGGGGGGGGCCTACGAGCAGTACTTC.

This chain joins TRBV6-5 and TRBJ1-4, with no clear D. The CDR3 loop spans 13 amino acids. CDR1 MNHEY and CDR2 SVGAGI come from the germline V gene. Trimming left V 6 bases short and J 5 bases short, with 10 bases between. The CDR3 coding sequence is TGTGCCAGCAGAGCCGGGTGGAATGAAAAACTGTTTTTT. The encoded protein is CASRAGWNEKLFF.